The 24 T cell receptor beta chains in this list originate from one sample, sequenced in a study of patients and donors after allogeneic stem cell transplantation. TCRdb recomputed calls from the RT-PCR reads with MiXCR, one row per CDR3 protein. Of under 200,000 distinct CDR3 sequences in the sample, around 30% were seen once. The material sequenced was blood, either unsorted or a sorted T cell fraction (not recorded which). Every receptor here comes from a human donor who was either an allogeneic HSCT recipient or a stem cell or donor lymphocyte infusion donor (not recorded which). It is not recorded whose cells these are; they may come from a transplant donor.

This clonotype was observed a handful of times. The rearrangement uses TRBV6-5 and TRBJ1-4; D is unclear. Trimming shortened V by 6 bases and J by 8 bases, and 16 bases separated the two germline ends. Germline CDR1 and CDR2: MNHEY and SVGAGI. The CDR3 contains 14 residues. CDR3 loop: CASSLGRGGEKLFF. The CDR3 DNA sequence: TGTGCCAGCAGCTTGGGCCGCGGAGGAGAAAAACTGTTTTTT.

This clonotype was seen a few times. V and J are TRBV6-5 and TRBJ1-2; maybe TRBD1 (6 bases). CDR3 length equals 13 residues. V lost 5 bases to trimming and J lost 4 bases, with 11 bases between them. Germline V lookup: CDR1 MNHEY, CDR2 SVGAGI. Here the CDR3 DNA reads TGTGCCAGCAGTGCGGACAGACCCTATGGCTACACCTTC. Protein product: CASSADRPYGYTF.

This clonotype showed up just a few times. The V call is TRBV28, the J call TRBJ1-2; D ambiguous. Trimming took 4 bases from V and 4 from J, leaving 10 bases between them. The length of the CDR3 is 13 residues. Germline-derived CDR1 and CDR2 are MDHEN and SYDVKM. The CDR3 DNA reads TGTGCCAGCAGTTCCGGCAGACCCTATGGCTACACCTTC. Amino acid sequence: CASSSGRPYGYTF.

The chain recombines TRBV10-3 with TRBJ2-7; D is perhaps TRBD1 (6 bases). Trimming took 3 bases from V and 1 from J, leaving 13 bases between them. The germline V gene has CDR1 ENHRY and CDR2 SYGVKD. The CDR3 has 15 residues. The CDR3 loop reads CAISDPWTDSYEQYF. CDR3 coding DNA: TGTGCCATCAGTGACCCCTGGACAGATTCCTACGAGCAGTACTTC.

V is TRBV4-3 and J is TRBJ2-3; 9 nucleotides match TRBD1. The CDR3 loop spans 17 amino acids. Germline loops: CDR1 LGHNA, CDR2 YSLEER. The V segment lost 1 base and the J segment 1 base; nucleotides outside the gene matches: 6. The CDR3 is CASSQAHTGGRTDTQYF. CDR3 nucleotides: TGCGCCAGCAGCCAAGCGCATACAGGGGGCCGCACAGATACGCAGTATTTT.

In this sample, this clonotype turned up a few times. V is TRBV7-9 and J is TRBJ1-4; D unclear. V lost 7 bases and J 6 bases, leaving 12 bases between the germline ends. There are 13 residues in the CDR3. Per the germline V gene, CDR1 is SEHNR and CDR2 is FQNEAQ (reference sequence). The chain's CDR3 is CASNTLEYEKLFF. The CDR3 DNA follows: TGTGCCAGCAATACCTTAGAATATGAAAAACTGTTTTTT.

V and J are TRBV4-3 and TRBJ2-5; D remains unclear. Trimming took 0 bases from V and 0 from J, leaving 8 bases between them. Germline loops: CDR1 LGHNA, CDR2 YSLEER. The CDR3 covers 15 residues. The CDR3 nucleotides read TGCGCCAGCAGCCAAGATAGGCGGTACCAAGAGACCCAGTACTTC. Encoded protein: CASSQDRRYQETQYF.

The chain couples TRBV20-1 to TRBJ1-2; D is unresolved. This CDR3 is 13 amino acids long. Germline values: CDR1 DFQATT, CDR2 SNEGSKA (reference sequence). Trimming pared 6 bases from V and 4 bases from J, leaving 15 bases between. The CDR3 DNA follows: TGCAGTGCCATAATGTCCAGTAGCTATGGCTACACCTTC. This encodes CSAIMSSSYGYTF.

This clonotype was seen more than once but under ten times. The chain is built from TRBV10-3 and TRBJ2-3; 8 nucleotides line up with TRBD2. Per germline, CDR1 ENHRY and CDR2 SYGVKD. CDR3 length: 13 amino acids. The V gene end was trimmed by 6 bases and the J gene end by 2 bases; junction bases not matched to a gene: 1. CDR3 in amino acids: CAIRLAATDTQYF. The CDR3 nucleotides read TGTGCCATCAGACTAGCGGCCACAGATACGCAGTATTTT.

V usage is TRBV7-8 and J usage is TRBJ2-5, with D unclear. CDR1 and CDR2 (germline): SGHVS, FQNEAQ. Trimming left V 6 bases short and J 2 bases short, with 22 bases between. This CDR3 is built from 17 residues. The CDR3 region is CASSPTRFQSSQETQYF. CDR3 sequence (DNA): TGTGCCAGCAGTCCTACACGATTCCAATCCTCGCAAGAGACCCAGTACTTC. Together with reference TRBV7-8 and TRBJ2-5, the CDR3 gives the full variable domain: GAGVSQSPRYKVAKRGQDVALRCDPISGHVSLFWYQQALGQGPEFLTYFQNEAQLDKSGLPSDRFFAERPEGSVSTLKIQRTQQEDSAVYLCASSPTRFQSSQETQYFGPGTRLLVL.

The chain carries TRBV7-6 and TRBJ1-6; D gene uncertain. V gave up 6 bases and J gave up 9 bases, with 12 bases separating them. This CDR3 spans 13 amino acids. The germline gives CDR1 SGHVS, CDR2 FNYEAQ. Here the CDR3 reads CASSVGIRSPLHF. For the CDR3, the DNA is TGTGCCAGCAGTGTAGGGATCCGTTCACCCCTCCACTTT.

This clonotype has only a few counts. The gene calls are TRBV19 and TRBJ2-1, with a weak D call TRBD2 (6 bases). Germline-derived CDR1 and CDR2 are LNHDA and SQIVND (reference sequence). V lost 3 bases and J 0 bases, leaving 9 bases between the germline ends. There are 15 residues in the CDR3. The CDR3 loop reads CASSMVGSSYNEQFF. In nucleotides, the CDR3 is TGTGCCAGTAGTATGGTCGGGAGCTCCTACAATGAGCAGTTCTTC.

In this sample, this clonotype turned up a few times. The CDR3 loop is CSASSGALANYGYTF. DNA of the CDR3: TGCAGTGCTAGCTCAGGGGCATTGGCTAACTATGGCTACACCTTC. The chain uses TRBV20-1 and TRBJ1-2; TRBD1 is a possible D gene (6 bases). Trimming took 3 bases from V and 0 from J, leaving 14 bases between them. Germline CDR1 and CDR2: DFQATT and SNEGSKA (reference sequence). The CDR3 spans 15 residues.

CDR3 bases: TGCGCCAGCAGCTTGGCCGCCAGGAGCTACGAGCAGTACTTC. The encoded protein is CASSLAARSYEQYF. The chain has TRBV5-1 and TRBJ2-7; D ambiguous. The CDR3 is 14 amino acids. V shed 0 bases and J shed 3 bases, with 10 bases lying between them. The V gene's germline CDR1 is SGHRS and CDR2 YFSETQ.

This clonotype is judged medium-sized (0.01 to 0.1%). V gene TRBV21-1 combines with J gene TRBJ1-4. TRBV21-1 constitutes a pseudogene. This CDR3 is 12 amino acids long. The CDR3 reads CASSQLSTELFF. The CDR3 coding sequence is TGTGCCAGCAGCCAGTTATCTACGGAACTGTTTTTT.

V gene TRBV25-1 combines with J gene TRBJ2-7; D not certain. Deletions cut 3 bases from V and 7 bases from J, with 10 bases between. The CDR3 consists of 12 residues. CDR1 is MGHDK and CDR2 is SYGVNS in the germline V gene. In DNA form, the CDR3 reads TGTGCCAGCAGTGATTACCCGACAGAGCAGTACTTC. Translated, it gives CASSDYPTEQYF.

This clonotype appeared once. The chain combines TRBV11-1 with TRBJ2-1, with a weak D call TRBD2 (5 bases). CDR3 size: 13 residues. Germline V gene data show CDR1 as SGHAT and CDR2 as FQDESV (reference sequence). Trimming took off 4 bases at V and 4 bases at J, with 8 bases between the two ends. This chain's CDR3 is CASSSRLYNEQFF. The CDR3 region has the DNA TGTGCCAGCAGCTCCAGACTATACAATGAGCAGTTCTTC.

This clonotype came up once. V usage is TRBV3-1 and J usage is TRBJ1-5, with unresolved D. CDR3 length: 15 amino acids. V gave up 1 base and J gave up 0 bases, with 7 bases separating them. Germline V gives CDR1 LGHDT, CDR2 YNNKEL (reference sequence). The CDR3: CASSQGKYSNQPQHF. CDR3 bases: TGTGCCAGCAGCCAAGGGAAGTATAGCAATCAGCCCCAGCATTTT.

The chain recombines TRBV5-1 with TRBJ2-3; 7 bases fit TRBD2. The CDR3 sequence is 16 residues long. With V trimmed by 3 bases and J by 0 bases, 7 bases remained unmatched. Germline loops: CDR1 SGHRS, CDR2 YFSETQ. This CDR3 is CASSWKGRESTDTQYF. The CDR3 DNA sequence: TGCGCCAGCAGCTGGAAGGGGCGGGAGAGCACAGATACGCAGTATTTT.

To note about this clonotype: A much bigger clone sits one base away, suggesting this may be a read error. V gene TRBV5-1 combines with J gene TRBJ1-3; no firm D call. This CDR3 is 11 amino acids long. Germline V gene lookup returns CDR1 SGHRS and CDR2 YFSETQ. CDR3 bases: TGCGCCAGTACGAACGGAAACACCCTATATTTT. Translated: CASTNGNTLYF.

This chain uses TRBV6-5 with TRBJ1-1, with D hard to call. This CDR3 is 14 amino acids long. V dropped 4 bases and J dropped 3 bases, with 12 bases sitting between them. Germline V gene lookup returns CDR1 MNHEY and CDR2 SVGAGI. The CDR3 loop is CASSSTLRDTEAFF. Here the CDR3 DNA reads TGTGCCAGCAGTTCGACGCTACGTGACACTGAAGCTTTCTTT.

The gene calls are TRBV11-2 and TRBJ2-7, with D perhaps TRBD2 (6 bases). This CDR3 region has 13 residues. Trimming pared 6 bases from V and 2 bases from J, leaving 11 bases between. Germline V CDR1 and CDR2: SGHAT, FQNNGV. CDR3 sequence: CASRRDVPYEQYF. CDR3 bases: TGTGCCAGCAGGCGGGACGTTCCCTACGAGCAGTACTTC.

This clonotype was recorded a few times. This chain connects TRBV2 to TRBJ2-1; 7 bases are shared with TRBD1. The J segment lost 2 bases and the V segment lost 8 bases, leaving 15 bases of the junction unmatched. The germline gives CDR1 SNHLY, CDR2 FYNNEI. This CDR3 is 17 amino acids long. The CDR3 DNA is TGTGCCAGCTCGGTGCACTCCTTGGACAGGACCTACAATGAGCAGTTCTTC. Its translation is CASSVHSLDRTYNEQFF.

This clonotype was seen ten or more times. The chain links TRBV6-5 to TRBJ2-3, with 9 nucleotides matching TRBD2. CDR1 is MNHEY and CDR2 is SVGAGI in the germline V gene. V trimming: 2 bases; J trimming: 3 bases; junction bases outside the gene matches: 12. There are 18 residues in the CDR3. The CDR3 DNA sequence: TGTGCCAGCAGTTACGAAATTCTAGCGGGGCGTCGGACAGATACGCAGTATTTT. Translation gives CASSYEILAGRRTDTQYF.